A selection of T cell receptor beta chains follows, all from one sample in a study of Ad26.COV2.S vaccination and SARS-CoV-2 variants. Clones were read by immunoSEQ multiplex PCR, and TCRdb kept only the in-frame ones, dropping some. Of just over 350,000 clones in the sample, about 91% were seen once. The specimen comprised peripheral blood, sampled after recovery from COVID-19. These receptors all stem from a human donor who had recovered from COVID-19. CDR3s include the opening cysteine and the closing phenylalanine or tryptophan. The size field is filled for only some rows; it gives once, few, many or a size class.

v_call clone_size cdr3_aa
TRBV5-4 NA CASGGGDYGYTF
TRBV6-5 NA CASSYSNPGELFF
TRBV18 NA CASSPGTASYEQYF
TRBV13 once CASSLRIMNTEAFF
TRBV9 once CASSGQGGAFF
TRBV10-3 NA CAISELYKQETQYF
TRBV2 once CASSERDRGYGYTF
TRBV7-3 NA CASSPSSGAETDTQYF
TRBV4-1 once CASSQDAQDGEKLFF
TRBV7-2 NA CASRQEHNSPLHF
TRBV10-2 NA CASSVQQETQYF
TRBV6-5 few CASSYLDRAEAFF
TRBV5-4 NA CASSLAGTTQETQYF
TRBV2 NA CASSEQGTGELFF
TRBV5-1 NA CASSSGQGQETQYF
TRBV18 NA CASSPIPGTSGSYNEQFF
TRBV29-1 NA CSVEGGTISTDTQYF
TRBV6-5 NA CASGLRRGPYEQYF
TRBV27 NA CASSRQAGNQPQHF
TRBV19 NA CASSADSSGANVLTF
TRBV29-1 NA CSVEERGGRGVTDTQYF
TRBV2 once CASSEESGAYNEQFF
TRBV2 NA CASSVSRKGGNEKLFF
TRBV6-1 NA CASSERISGTSTTRVFF
TRBV5-6 NA CASSLPSGTGFIMTQYF
TRBV6-5 NA CASSYSTGSSYNEQFF
TRBV15 NA CATSSTSGGTDTQYF
TRBV10-2 NA CAVTRPRNYGYTF
TRBV3-1/TRBV3-2 NA CASSQRDGDTGELFF
TRBV21-1 NA CASSKLGGGQVSRRQPGYEQYF
TRBV24-1 NA CATSDAIAGTSNEQFF
TRBV19 NA CASSDEGGGLNEQFF
TRBV9 NA CASSVVGRATDTQYF
TRBV27 NA CASSLSKSGVEQYF
TRBV19 NA CASSITAGSGEKLFF
TRBV4-3 NA CASSQDLSSGDTQYF
TRBV10-2 NA CASSDWVDYGYTF
TRBV2 NA CASSGDVNTEAFF
TRBV2 NA CASGARGLITYEQYF
TRBV3-1/TRBV3-2 once CASSQDFPSGSSYEQYF
TRBV3-1/TRBV3-2 NA CASSRLTGMNTEAFF
TRBV24-1 NA CATSDGSNQPQHF
TRBV6-5 NA CAGERTGNYGYTF
TRBV18 NA CASSPLEGTEAFF